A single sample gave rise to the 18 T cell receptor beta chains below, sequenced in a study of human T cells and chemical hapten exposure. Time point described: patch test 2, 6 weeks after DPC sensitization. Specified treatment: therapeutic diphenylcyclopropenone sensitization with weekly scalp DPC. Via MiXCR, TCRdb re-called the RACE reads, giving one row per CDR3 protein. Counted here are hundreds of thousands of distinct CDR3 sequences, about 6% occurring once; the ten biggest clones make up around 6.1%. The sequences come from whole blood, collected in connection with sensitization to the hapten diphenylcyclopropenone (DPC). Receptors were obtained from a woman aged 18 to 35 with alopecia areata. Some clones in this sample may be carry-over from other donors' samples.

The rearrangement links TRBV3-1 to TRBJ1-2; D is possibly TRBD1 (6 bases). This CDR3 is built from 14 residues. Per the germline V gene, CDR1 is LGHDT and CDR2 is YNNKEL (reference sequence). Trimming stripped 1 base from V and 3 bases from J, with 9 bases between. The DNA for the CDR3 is TGTGCCAGCAGCCAAGGGGAGGGGGACTATGGCTACACCTTC. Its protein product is CASSQGEGDYGYTF.

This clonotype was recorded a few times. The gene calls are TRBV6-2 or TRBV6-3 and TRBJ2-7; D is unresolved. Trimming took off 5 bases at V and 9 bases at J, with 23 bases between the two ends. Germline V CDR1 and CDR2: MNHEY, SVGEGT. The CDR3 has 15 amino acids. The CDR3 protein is CASSRLDRPYEWQYF. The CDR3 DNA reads TGTGCCAGCAGTCGATTAGACCGCCCCTACGAGTGGCAGTACTTC.

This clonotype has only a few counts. CDR3 sequence (DNA): TGCGCCAGCAGTCAACCCGGAGGCGCCCGCGGGGAGGAGACCCAGTACTTC. It is translated as CASSQPGGARGEETQYF. The rearrangement joins TRBV23-1 to TRBJ2-5; weak D call: TRBD2 (6 bases). TRBV23-1 is assigned to the ORF class and has an uncertain function. Trimming pared 2 bases from V and 5 bases from J, leaving 21 bases between. This CDR3 has 17 residues.

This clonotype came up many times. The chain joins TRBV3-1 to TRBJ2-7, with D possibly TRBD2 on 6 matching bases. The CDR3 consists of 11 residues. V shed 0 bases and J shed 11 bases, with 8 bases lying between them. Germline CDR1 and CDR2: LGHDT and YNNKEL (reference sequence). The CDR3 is CASSQDRTKYF. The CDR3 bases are TGTGCCAGCAGCCAAGACAGGACTAAGTACTTC.

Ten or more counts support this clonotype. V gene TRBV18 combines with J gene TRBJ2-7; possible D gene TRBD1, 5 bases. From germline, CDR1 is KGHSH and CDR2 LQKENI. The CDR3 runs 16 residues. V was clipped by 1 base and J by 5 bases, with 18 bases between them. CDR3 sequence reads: CASSPQMGQGSHEQYF. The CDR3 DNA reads TGTGCCAGCTCACCACAGATGGGGCAGGGTAGCCACGAGCAGTACTTC.

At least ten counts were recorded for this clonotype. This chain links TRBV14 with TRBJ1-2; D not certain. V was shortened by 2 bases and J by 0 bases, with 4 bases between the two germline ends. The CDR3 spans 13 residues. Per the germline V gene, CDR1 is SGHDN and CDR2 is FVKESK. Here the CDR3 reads CASSQTANYGYTF. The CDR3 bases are TGTGCCAGCAGCCAAACAGCTAACTATGGCTACACCTTC.

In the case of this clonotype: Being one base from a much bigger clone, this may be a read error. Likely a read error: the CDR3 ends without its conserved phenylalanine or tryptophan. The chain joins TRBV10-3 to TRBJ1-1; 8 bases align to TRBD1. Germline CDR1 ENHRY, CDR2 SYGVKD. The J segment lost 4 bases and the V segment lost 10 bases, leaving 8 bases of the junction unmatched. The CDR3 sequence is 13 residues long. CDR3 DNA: TGTGCCACCCAAAAAACAGGGGGCACTGAAGCTTTCTAT. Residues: CATQKTGGTEAFY.

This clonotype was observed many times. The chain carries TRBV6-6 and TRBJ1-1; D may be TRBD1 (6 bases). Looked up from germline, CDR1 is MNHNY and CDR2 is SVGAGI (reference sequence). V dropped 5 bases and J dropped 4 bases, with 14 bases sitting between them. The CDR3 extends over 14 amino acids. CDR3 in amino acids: CASSTPGAATEAFF. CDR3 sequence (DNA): TGTGCCAGCAGTACCCCAGGGGCGGCCACTGAAGCTTTCTTT.

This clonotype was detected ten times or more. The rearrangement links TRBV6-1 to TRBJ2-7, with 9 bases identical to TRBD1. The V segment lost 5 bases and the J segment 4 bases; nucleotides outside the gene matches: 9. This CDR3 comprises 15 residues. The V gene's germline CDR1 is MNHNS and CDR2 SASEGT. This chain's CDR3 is CASSTSRDRAYEQYF. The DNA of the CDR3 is TGTGCCAGCAGTACATCCCGGGACAGGGCGTACGAGCAGTACTTC.

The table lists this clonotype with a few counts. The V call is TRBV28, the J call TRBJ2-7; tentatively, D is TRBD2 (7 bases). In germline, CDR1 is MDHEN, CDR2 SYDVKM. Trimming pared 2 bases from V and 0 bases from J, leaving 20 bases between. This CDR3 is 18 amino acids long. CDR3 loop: CASSLVGGGGKVSYEQYF. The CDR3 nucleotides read TGTGCCAGCAGTTTAGTGGGAGGCGGGGGCAAGGTCTCCTACGAGCAGTACTTC. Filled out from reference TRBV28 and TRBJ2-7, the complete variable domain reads DVKVTQSSRYLVKRTGEKVFLECVQDMDHENMFWYRQDPGLGLRLIYFSYDVKMKEKGDIPEGYSVSREKKERFSLILESASTNQTSMYLCASSLVGGGGKVSYEQYFGPGTRLTVT.

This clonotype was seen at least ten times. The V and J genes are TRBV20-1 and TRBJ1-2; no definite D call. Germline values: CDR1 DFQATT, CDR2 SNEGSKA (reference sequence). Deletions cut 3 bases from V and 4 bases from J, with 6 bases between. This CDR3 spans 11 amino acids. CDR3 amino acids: CSARGGYGYTF. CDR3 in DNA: TGCAGTGCTAGGGGCGGCTATGGCTACACCTTC.

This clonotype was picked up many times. The CDR3 sequence: CASSQDSGYVREKLFF. The CDR3 DNA reads as TGCGCCAGCAGCCAAGATAGCGGTTATGTTCGGGAAAAACTGTTTTTT. This chain joins TRBV4-1 and TRBJ1-4, with unresolved D. The CDR3 runs 16 residues. V dropped 0 bases and J dropped 8 bases, with 16 bases sitting between them. The germline CDR1 and CDR2 sequences are MGHRA and YSYEKL.

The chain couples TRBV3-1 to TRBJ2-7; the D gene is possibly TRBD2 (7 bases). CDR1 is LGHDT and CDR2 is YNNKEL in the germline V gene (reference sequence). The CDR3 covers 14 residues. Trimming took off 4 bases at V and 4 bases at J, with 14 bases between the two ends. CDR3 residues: CASSRGTTGYEQYF. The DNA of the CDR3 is TGTGCCAGCAGCCGCGGGACTACAGGGTACGAGCAGTACTTC.

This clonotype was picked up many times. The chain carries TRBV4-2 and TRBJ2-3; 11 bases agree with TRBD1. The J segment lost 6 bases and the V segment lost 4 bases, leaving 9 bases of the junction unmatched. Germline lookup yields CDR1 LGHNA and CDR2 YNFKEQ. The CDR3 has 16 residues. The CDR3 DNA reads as TGTGCCAGCAGCCTCAATGGACAGGGGGCATCCGATACGCAGTATTTT. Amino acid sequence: CASSLNGQGASDTQYF.

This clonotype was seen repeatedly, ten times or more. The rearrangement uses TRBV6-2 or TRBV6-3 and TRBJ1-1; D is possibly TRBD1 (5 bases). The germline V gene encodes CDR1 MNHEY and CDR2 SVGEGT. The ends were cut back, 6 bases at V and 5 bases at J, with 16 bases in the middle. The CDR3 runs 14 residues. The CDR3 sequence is CASSRGPEGTEAFF. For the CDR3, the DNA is TGTGCCAGCAGCCGGGGCCCAGAAGGAACTGAAGCTTTCTTT.

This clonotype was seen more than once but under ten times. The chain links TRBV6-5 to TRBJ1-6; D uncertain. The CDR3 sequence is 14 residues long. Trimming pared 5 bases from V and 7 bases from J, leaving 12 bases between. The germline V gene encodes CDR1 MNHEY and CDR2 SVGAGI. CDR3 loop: CASSPGVGNSPLHF. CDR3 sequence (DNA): TGTGCCAGCAGTCCCGGAGTGGGGAATTCACCCCTCCACTTT.

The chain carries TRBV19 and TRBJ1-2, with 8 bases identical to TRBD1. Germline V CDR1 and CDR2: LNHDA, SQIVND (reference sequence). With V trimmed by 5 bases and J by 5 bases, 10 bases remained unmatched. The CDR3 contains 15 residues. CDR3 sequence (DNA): TGTGCCAGTAGTGATCAGGGGGCCAACCTATATGGCTACACCTTC. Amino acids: CASSDQGANLYGYTF.

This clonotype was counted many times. CDR3 residues: CASSISGGSVGDQHF. The CDR3 DNA follows: TGTGCCAGCAGTATATCGGGCGGCAGCGTTGGGGACCAGCATTTT. V gene TRBV2 combines with J gene TRBJ1-5, with unresolved D. With 5 bases removed from V and 12 bases from J, the gap between germline ends came to 23 bases. The CDR3 totals 15 residues. Germline V gives CDR1 SNHLY, CDR2 FYNNEI.